These 24 T cell receptor beta chains were sequenced from one sample in a study of CD8 T cells in ankylosing spondylitis. TCRdb itself ran the 5' RACE reads through MiXCR, one entry per CDR3 protein. The sample comprises some 240,000 distinct CDR3 sequences, about 20% of which are singletons, and 25% to 40% rests with the top ten. Sequenced: blood, either unsorted or a sorted T cell fraction (not recorded which). The receptors were sampled from a male donor with ankylosing spondylitis or in good health (not recorded which).

The rearrangement uses TRBV27 and TRBJ2-7; D not certain. V dropped 6 bases and J dropped 4 bases, with 13 bases sitting between them. The germline V gene has CDR1 MNHEY and CDR2 SMNVEV (reference sequence). The CDR3 is made up of 13 amino acids. The CDR3 loop is CASSSNGGYEQYF. DNA of the CDR3: TGTGCCAGCAGCTCAAATGGTGGATACGAGCAGTACTTC.

V is TRBV11-1 and J is TRBJ2-3; 8 bases fit TRBD2. The CDR3 length is 20 residues. Germline V CDR1 and CDR2: SGHAT, FQDESV (reference sequence). V lost 4 bases, J lost 3 bases, and 21 bases stayed unmatched. The CDR3 DNA reads TGTGCCAGCAGCTCGCCTAGGACGCGAGCAGCGGGAGAGGTGACAGATACGCAGTATTTT. Protein sequence: CASSSPRTRAAGEVTDTQYF.

With regard to this clonotype: Mismatch with germline at one junction end may stem from a read error. The J gene is TRBJ1-2, the V gene TRBV4-1; D is unresolved. The CDR3 spans 9 residues. Germline CDR1 MGHRA, CDR2 YSYEKL. The CDR3 protein is CASSQCGLF. As DNA, the CDR3 is TGCGCCAGCAGCCAATGCGGACTCTTC.

This clonotype has more than one count but fewer than ten. The rearrangement links TRBV7-3 to TRBJ2-1, with TRBD2 identical over 15 bases. The CDR3 has 16 amino acids. V was pared by 0 bases and J by 8 bases, with 2 bases of the junction left unmatched. CDR1 is SGHTA and CDR2 is FQGTGA in the germline V gene. DNA for the CDR3: TGTGCCAGCAGCTTAACGGGACTAGCGGGAGGAGATGAGCAGTTCTTC. Encoded protein: CASSLTGLAGGDEQFF.

The chain recombines TRBV13 with TRBJ2-7; tentative D call: TRBD2 (6 bases). Germline CDR1 reads PRHDT; CDR2 reads FYEKMQ (reference sequence). The CDR3 is made up of 14 amino acids. V was clipped by 1 base and J by 4 bases, with 11 bases between them. CDR3 residues: CASSLAGAPYEQYF. The CDR3 region has the DNA TGTGCCAGCAGCTTAGCGGGAGCCCCATACGAGCAGTACTTC.

This clonotype was counted many times. This rearrangement joins TRBV6-1 to TRBJ1-4, with D possibly TRBD1 on 6 matching bases. The V and J ends lost 2 bases and 10 bases respectively, with 23 bases between them. This CDR3 comprises 17 residues. Germline-derived CDR1 and CDR2 are MNHNS and SASEGT. DNA of the CDR3: TGTGCCAGCAGTGAACCCGGGAGGGACATACTGAGTGGAAAACTGTTTTTT. This encodes CASSEPGRDILSGKLFF.

This clonotype was counted a few times. The chain is built from TRBV29-1 and TRBJ2-7, with D perhaps TRBD2 (6 bases). The V end lost 6 bases, the J end lost 7 bases, and 19 bases lay between the germline ends. CDR1 and CDR2 (germline): SQVTM, ANQGSEA. The CDR3 is made up of 13 amino acids. The CDR3 region has the DNA TGCAGCGTGAAGGCGGGATCGGTACTAGAGCAGTACTTC. It codes for CSVKAGSVLEQYF.

There are a few counts of this clonotype. This chain connects TRBV5-1 to TRBJ1-5; 8 nucleotides align to TRBD1. Germline V gene data show CDR1 as SGHRS and CDR2 as YFSETQ. The CDR3 is 15 amino acids. With V trimmed by 1 base and J by 3 bases, 3 bases remained unmatched. In DNA form, the CDR3 reads TGCGCCAGCAGCTTGACAGGGGGTACCAATCAGCCCCAGCATTTT. It yields the protein CASSLTGGTNQPQHF. Supplemented by reference TRBV5-1 and TRBJ1-5, the full variable domain reads KAGVTQTPRYLIKTRGQQVTLSCSPISGHRSVSWYQQTPGQGLQFLFEYFSETQRNKGNFPGRFSGRQFSNSRSEMNVSTLELGDSALYLCASSLTGGTNQPQHFGDGTRLSIL.

This clonotype was found a few times. This sequence joins TRBV6-5 and TRBJ2-5, with TRBD1 matching over 10 bases. V shed 0 bases and J 4 bases; nucleotides not matched to a gene: 5. CDR1 MNHEY and CDR2 SVGAGI come from the germline V gene. The CDR3 has 16 amino acids. The CDR3 here is CASSYSTGGSGETQYF. CDR3 nucleotide sequence: TGTGCCAGCAGTTACTCGACAGGGGGCAGCGGAGAGACCCAGTACTTC.

This chain connects TRBV7-6 to TRBJ2-7; D call uncertain. The CDR3 spans 15 residues. Trimming removed 1 base at V and 1 base at J, with 11 bases between. Germline CDR1 is SGHVS and CDR2 is FNYEAQ. As DNA, the CDR3 is TGTGCCAGCAGCTTAGGGGAACCCCGATCCTACGAGCAGTACTTC. Its protein is CASSLGEPRSYEQYF.

This rearrangement joins TRBV11-2 to TRBJ2-7, with D uncertain. CDR3 length: 16 residues. Trimming took off 1 base at V and 2 bases at J, with 15 bases between the two ends. CDR1 is SGHAT and CDR2 is FQNNGV in the germline V gene. CDR3 in amino acids: CASSLAQNSPPYEQYF. Written as DNA, the CDR3 is TGTGCCAGCAGCTTAGCCCAAAATAGTCCCCCCTACGAGCAGTACTTC.

There are a few counts of this clonotype. The chain combines TRBV27 with TRBJ2-7; TRBD2 matches 7 bases. CDR3 length: 14 amino acids. Germline values: CDR1 MNHEY, CDR2 SMNVEV (reference sequence). The J segment lost 0 bases and the V segment lost 6 bases, leaving 5 bases of the junction unmatched. The CDR3 DNA sequence: TGTGCCAGCAGCCCGAGCGGGGACTCCTACGAGCAGTACTTC. This gives the protein CASSPSGDSYEQYF.

The genes are TRBV11-3 and TRBJ2-1; tentatively, D is TRBD2 (5 bases). The germline V gene encodes CDR1 SGHNT and CDR2 YENEEA. Trimming cost V 5 bases and J 4 bases, with 15 bases left between them. The CDR3 sequence is 15 residues long. Written as DNA, the CDR3 is TGTGCCAGCAGCCCTACCTTAGCGCCTTACAATGAGCAGTTCTTC. Translation: CASSPTLAPYNEQFF.

Only a few counts were recorded for this clonotype. This sequence joins TRBV5-1 and TRBJ2-1, with 9 nucleotides matching TRBD2. Germline CDR1 and CDR2: SGHRS and YFSETQ. This CDR3 spans 16 amino acids. V was clipped by 1 base and J by 1 base; unmatched bases: 3. As DNA, the CDR3 is TGCGCCAGCAGCTTGATTCTAGCGGGATCCTACAATGAGCAGTTCTTC. It yields the protein CASSLILAGSYNEQFF. The entire variable domain, with the rest obtained from reference TRBV5-1 and TRBJ2-1, is as follows: KAGVTQTPRYLIKTRGQQVTLSCSPISGHRSVSWYQQTPGQGLQFLFEYFSETQRNKGNFPGRFSGRQFSNSRSEMNVSTLELGDSALYLCASSLILAGSYNEQFFGPGTRLTVL.

This clonotype was recorded a few times. V gene TRBV15 combines with J gene TRBJ2-1; TRBD2 matches at 7 bases. The V gene end was trimmed by 8 bases and the J gene end by 3 bases; junction bases not matched to a gene: 4. Per germline, CDR1 LNHNV and CDR2 YYDKDF (reference sequence). This CDR3 contains 13 residues. The CDR3 is CATSERDYNEQFF. The CDR3 DNA follows: TGTGCCACCTCAGAGCGGGACTACAATGAGCAGTTCTTC.

This clonotype has more than one count but fewer than ten. The chain recombines TRBV12-3 or TRBV12-4 with TRBJ2-1; D unclear. Trimming removed 9 bases at V and 10 bases at J, with 10 bases between. There are 10 residues in the CDR3. The CDR3 loop is CASGLVEQFF. CDR3 nucleotides: TGTGCCAGTGGCCTGGTCGAGCAGTTCTTC.

The rearrangement links TRBV4-1 to TRBJ2-3; D is undetermined. With 0 bases removed from V and 3 bases from J, the gap between germline ends came to 10 bases. The CDR3 has 15 residues. From germline, CDR1 is MGHRA and CDR2 YSYEKL. For the CDR3, the DNA is TGCGCCAGCAGCCAAGATGACCACCCAACAGATACGCAGTATTTT. Translation gives CASSQDDHPTDTQYF.

This clonotype was recorded a few times. The CDR3, as DNA: TGTGCCAGCAGCCCCTCGGGACTAGCGGGGATATTCTTC. Residues: CASSPSGLAGIFF. The chain employs TRBV9 and TRBJ2-1, with TRBD2 matching 13 bases. Germline V gives CDR1 SGDLS, CDR2 YYNGEE. The CDR3 is made up of 13 amino acids. With 4 bases clipped from V and 16 bases from J, the junction kept 8 bases outside the gene matches.

The J gene is TRBJ2-1, the V gene TRBV3-1, with 9 bases matching TRBD2. Germline lookup yields CDR1 LGHDT and CDR2 YNNKEL (reference sequence). The CDR3 totals 16 residues. The V and J ends lost 5 bases and 5 bases, in that order; junction bases with no gene match: 10. The CDR3 DNA reads as TGTGCCAGCAGCACATTTCTAGCGGGGATCGACAATGAGCAGTTCTTC. Translation gives CASSTFLAGIDNEQFF.

The V gene is TRBV10-3, the J gene TRBJ1-5, with 7 bases lining up with TRBD1. There are 16 residues in the CDR3. The trim removed 2 bases at V and 0 bases at J, leaving 4 bases unmatched. Germline loops: CDR1 ENHRY, CDR2 SYGVKD. The CDR3 DNA reads as TGTGCCATCAGTGAGCCGGGACAGAATAGCAATCAGCCCCAGCATTTT. Translation: CAISEPGQNSNQPQHF.

This clonotype was detected a few times. The V gene is TRBV29-1, the J gene TRBJ2-1; 8 bases match TRBD2. Germline CDR1 reads SQVTM; CDR2 reads ANQGSEA. After removal of 6 bases from V and 4 bases from J, the junction contained 8 bases not matched to a gene. This CDR3 has 14 amino acids. The CDR3 loop reads CSVPGLGPYNEQFF. Here the CDR3 DNA reads TGCAGCGTGCCGGGACTAGGCCCATACAATGAGCAGTTCTTC.

The table lists this clonotype with a few counts. V and J are TRBV5-1 and TRBJ1-1; 7 nucleotides line up with TRBD1. The V gene's germline CDR1 is SGHRS and CDR2 YFSETQ. The V gene end was trimmed by 0 bases and the J gene end by 3 bases; junction bases not matched to a gene: 11. This CDR3 is 17 amino acids long. The CDR3 region is CASSLGLLTGYDTEAFF. The DNA of the CDR3 is TGCGCCAGCAGCTTGGGCCTCTTGACAGGGTACGACACTGAAGCTTTCTTT.

CDR3 in DNA: TGTGCCAGCAGTTTAAACAGGGACAACTATGGCTACACCTTC. Residues: CASSLNRDNYGYTF. The chain joins TRBV27 to TRBJ1-2, with D perhaps TRBD1 (6 bases). Germline values: CDR1 MNHEY, CDR2 SMNVEV (reference sequence). There are 14 residues in the CDR3. Between the trimmed V and J ends, which lost 2 bases and 2 bases, there was a span of 9 bases.

In its sample, this clonotype was seen a few times. The chain has TRBV29-1 and TRBJ2-1; 10 bases are shared with TRBD2. CDR3 length: 11 residues. Germline values: CDR1 SQVTM, CDR2 ANQGSEA. The V segment lost 3 bases and the J segment 16 bases; nucleotides outside the gene matches: 6. The CDR3: CSVDTSGIDFF. In DNA, the CDR3 is TGCAGCGTTGATACTAGCGGGATTGATTTCTTC.